The source of this T cell receptor beta chain is a study of STAT5B mutations in CD4+ large granular lymphocyte leukemia. Using immunoSEQ multiplex PCR, the repertoire was profiled, and TCRdb retains in-frame clones only, with some absent. The table includes about 23,000 clones, 79% detected once. V gave up 3 bases and J gave up 9 bases; unmatched junction bases: 11. Germline V CDR1 and CDR2: MNHNS, SASEGT. This CDR3 is 15 amino acids long. The V gene is TRBV6-1, the J gene TRBJ2-7; 10 bases map to TRBD1. Specimen: CD4+ T cells from blood buffy coats. This clonotype was obtained from a human donor in good health. The CDR3 DNA follows: TGTGCCAGCAGTGAGGAAGACAGGGGGCGCCGGGGGCAGTACTTC. Its protein product is CASSEEDRGRRGQYF.